The source of this T cell receptor (beta chain) is a study of T cells in narcolepsy. Study at large: Donors had narcolepsy type 1 or type 2, or were healthy controls. Study outcomes and limitations: Some memory CD4+ repertoires had no autoreactive clone sequences. Healthy controls reportedly lacked the autoreactive clonotypes serially found in patients' blood.

The data were produced by immunoSEQ multiplex PCR, yet TCRdb's version contains in-frame clones alone and is incomplete. The data hold tens of thousands of clones, with around 80% observed a single time. V lost 5 bases and J lost 8, with 20 bases in between. CDR1 and CDR2 from the germline V gene are SGHVS and FQNEAQ. This CDR3 comprises 15 residues. On this clone itself: Antigen unknown.

The sample consisted of CD45RA- memory CD4+ T cells from PBMCs. The receptor was derived from a human donor with narcolepsy. This rearrangement joins TRBV7-8 to TRBJ2-3; tentatively, D is TRBD2 (6 bases). CDR3 coding DNA: TGTGCCAGCAGCCCAAGAGCGGTGGTGGGGGGTACGCAGTATTTT. Protein: CASSPRAVVGGTQYF.